This TCR beta chain was observed in a study of OX40 agonist ivuxolimab in advanced cancers. As for the study more broadly: Ivuxolimab was an agonistic, fully human IgG2 monoclonal antibody directed against OX40 (CD134), a costimulatory receptor. The point of sequencing TCRbeta in the periphery was to test whether ivuxolimab changed TCR sequence diversity and drove clonal T-cell expansion. Of the approximately 54 patients in dose escalation, about 19 had hepatocellular carcinoma, roughly 15 had melanoma, 9 had renal cell carcinoma and 9 had head and neck cancer. The paper reports the monotherapy dose-escalation portion (N of about 56 patients) of the phase I ivuxolimab trial. Intravenous ivuxolimab was administered to patients every 2 weeks at six dose levels: 0.01, 0.1, 0.3, 1.5, 3 and 10 mg/kg. In the dose-escalation cohort, 70% to 90% of patients were male, and the mean age was 60 years with a range of roughly 20 to 85. Patients were allowed to have had prior anti-PD-1, anti-PD-L1 or anti-CTLA-4 therapy, and approximately 37% of the dose-escalation patients had been treated with checkpoint inhibitors. Partial responses occurred in three dose-escalation patients: two with cutaneous melanoma and one with hepatocellular carcinoma. Study-wide conclusions, independent of this receptor: Low levels of normalized T-cell clonal expansion were also shown by some nonresponding patients. In the 0.1-3.0 mg/kg groups, partial responders were among the patients with the lowest normalized peripheral clonal expansion, particularly in CD8+ T cells. The antigen specificity of the peripheral T cells that underwent clonal expansion was not determined. At doses from 0.1 to 3.0 mg/kg, clonal expansion was seen in both CD4+ and CD8+ blood T cells between baseline and week 6. After ivuxolimab, expanded clones were on average more numerous among CD8+ T cells than among CD4+ T cells.

Worth noting for this clone: The clone's antigen remains unknown. One base away there is no much larger clone; base qualities are not given.

To sequence the TCRbeta CDR3 region, genomic DNA was isolated from the sorted cells. TCRbeta CDR3 regions were sequenced using the immunoSEQ Assay. Drawn from immuneACCESS, this table holds only the in-frame rearrangements with V and J called that TCRdb kept. Clones are partly lost; checked studies trace under half to an unresolved V gene and leave the rest unexplained. The sample table records fewer than 80,000 clones; over 60% of these occur just once. 1.5% to 2% of the sample lies in the top ten. V loses 8 bases of germline sequence and J loses 4 bases, and the interval between the two ends is 12 bases. The CDR3 starts with the cysteine, ends with the phenylalanine, and has 13 residues. Solely the CDR3 DNA is kept, with 39 bases framed from the first base. For CDR1 and CDR2, the germline V gene lists MDHEN and SYDVKM. The trial excluded patients who had a history of autoimmune disease or were on systemic immunosuppression. Peripheral blood for TCR sequencing was collected from all dose cohorts at baseline, on cycle 4 day 1, and on cycle 7 day 1. Samples were obtained from an open-label, multicenter, first-in-human phase I dose-escalation trial of ivuxolimab. Adults with locally advanced or metastatic head and neck squamous cell, hepatocellular, melanoma or renal cell carcinoma were enrolled in the trial. Before TCR sequencing, CD4+ T cells and CD8+ T cells were sorted from peripheral blood as separate populations.

Sequencing used CD4+ or CD8+ T cells sorted from blood, obtained in a trial of the OX40 agonist ivuxolimab. This TCR came from an adult with an advanced solid tumor such as melanoma, head and neck, liver or kidney cancer. The sequence joins TRBV28 to TRBJ1-5; no D segment can be confidently identified. The DNA sequence is given as TGTGCCAGCCAGCTGAATCCGAATCAGCCCCAGCATTTT. Translated, it reads CASQLNPNQPQHF.